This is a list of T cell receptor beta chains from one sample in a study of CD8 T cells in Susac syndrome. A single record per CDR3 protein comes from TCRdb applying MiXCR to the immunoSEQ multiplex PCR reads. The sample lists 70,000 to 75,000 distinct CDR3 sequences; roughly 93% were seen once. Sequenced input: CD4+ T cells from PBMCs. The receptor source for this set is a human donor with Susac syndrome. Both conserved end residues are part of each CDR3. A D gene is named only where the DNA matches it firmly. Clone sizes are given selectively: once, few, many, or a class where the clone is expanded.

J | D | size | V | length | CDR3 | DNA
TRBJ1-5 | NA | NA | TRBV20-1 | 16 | CSARDLELDSRKPQHF | TGCAGTGCTAGAGATTTAGAGCTCGACAGTAGAAAGCCCCAGCATTTT
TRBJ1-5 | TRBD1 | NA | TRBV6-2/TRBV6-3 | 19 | CASSQGGSTGQGWNKPQHF | TGTGCCAGCAGCCAAGGGGGGTCAACGGGACAGGGGTGGAATAAGCCCCAGCATTTT
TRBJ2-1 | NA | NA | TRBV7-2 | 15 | CASSLASFSNNEQFF | TGTGCCAGCAGCTTAGCTAGTTTTTCCAACAATGAGCAGTTCTTC
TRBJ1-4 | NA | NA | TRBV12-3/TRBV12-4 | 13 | CASSSQGREKLFF | TGTGCCAGCAGTTCCCAGGGGCGAGAAAAACTGTTTTTT
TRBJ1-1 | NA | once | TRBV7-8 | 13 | CASSLAEDTEAFF | TGTGCCAGCAGCTTAGCAGAGGACACTGAAGCTTTCTTT
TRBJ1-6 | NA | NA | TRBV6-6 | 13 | CASSYSADSPLHF | TGTGCCAGCAGTTACTCAGCAGATTCACCCCTCCACTTT
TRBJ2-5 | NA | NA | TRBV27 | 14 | CASSRGGAGETQYF | TGTGCCAGCAGTAGGGGGGGCGCAGGAGAGACCCAGTACTTC
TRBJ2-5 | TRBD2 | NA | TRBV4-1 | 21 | CASSQFYPKTSGAMYQETQYF | TGCGCCAGCAGCCAATTTTATCCGAAAACTAGCGGGGCTATGTACCAAGAGACCCAGTACTTC
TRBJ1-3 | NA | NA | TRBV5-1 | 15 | CASSGGTISGNTIYF | TGCGCCAGCAGCGGAGGGACAATCTCTGGAAACACCATATATTTT
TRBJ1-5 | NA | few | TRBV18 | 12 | CASSPPGQPQHF | TGTGCCAGCTCACCTCCGGGTCAGCCCCAGCATTTT
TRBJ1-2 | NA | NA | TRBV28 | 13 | CASSFMGWRGYTF | TGTGCCAGCAGTTTTATGGGGTGGAGGGGCTACACCTTC
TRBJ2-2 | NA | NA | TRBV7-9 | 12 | CASHRDLGELFF | TGTGCCAGCCACAGAGACCTCGGGGAGCTGTTTTTT
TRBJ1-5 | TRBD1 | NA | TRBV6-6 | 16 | CASRTDTGDSNQPQHF | TGTGCCAGCAGGACAGACACAGGGGATAGCAATCAGCCCCAGCATTTT
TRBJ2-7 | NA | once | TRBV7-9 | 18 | CASSKRGSERMSSYEQYF | TGTGCCAGCAGCAAAAGAGGGTCAGAACGGATGAGCTCCTACGAGCAGTACTTC
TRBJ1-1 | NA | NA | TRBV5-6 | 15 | CASSLRPRMNTEAFF | TGTGCCAGCAGCTTGAGACCCAGGATGAACACTGAAGCTTTCTTT
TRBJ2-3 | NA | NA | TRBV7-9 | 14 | CASSPTAGGDTQYF | TGTGCCAGCAGCCCCACCGCCGGGGGAGATACGCAGTATTTT
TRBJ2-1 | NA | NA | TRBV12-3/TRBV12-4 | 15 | CASKGLVGLYNEQFF | TGTGCCAGCAAGGGTCTTGTGGGGTTGTACAATGAGCAGTTCTTC